Listed here are 20 T cell receptor beta chains from one sample, sequenced in a study of early T cells in non-severe SARS-CoV-2 infection. TCRdb reprocessed the 5' RACE reads with MiXCR, giving one entry per CDR3 protein. The top ten hold around 4.5% of the sample, which has around 70,000 distinct CDR3 sequences, around 12% seen once. The sequencing input was whole blood. These receptor sequences come from an adult who was a healthcare worker with PCR-confirmed SARS-CoV-2 infection or an uninfected control (not recorded which).

This clonotype was detected many times. This chain uses TRBV11-1 with TRBJ2-1, with D maybe TRBD1 (6 bases). Germline CDR1 SGHAT, CDR2 FQDESV (reference sequence). The CDR3 is 14 residues long. V lost 5 bases and J 7 bases, leaving 15 bases between the germline ends. The CDR3 protein is CASSPWTEINEQFF. The CDR3, as DNA: TGTGCCAGCAGCCCCTGGACAGAGATAAATGAGCAGTTCTTC.

This clonotype was seen ten or more times. The CDR3 is CASSQEAGQGYSPLHF. The CDR3 DNA reads as TGCGCCAGCAGCCAAGAAGCGGGACAGGGCTATTCACCCCTCCACTTT. The chain joins TRBV4-1 to TRBJ1-6; 9 bases fit TRBD1. CDR3 length equals 16 residues. Per germline, CDR1 MGHRA and CDR2 YSYEKL. J lost 8 bases, V lost 0 bases, and 5 bases had no gene match.

This clonotype was observed a handful of times. The J gene is TRBJ2-2, the V gene TRBV4-1; TRBD2 matches 8 bases. The CDR3 has 16 amino acids. Germline trimming cut 0 bases from V and 9 bases from J; bases unmatched to any gene: 9. Germline CDR1 and CDR2: MGHRA and YSYEKL. The CDR3 reads CASSQDVGRESRELFF. The CDR3, as DNA: TGCGCCAGCAGCCAAGATGTCGGGAGGGAGAGTAGGGAGCTGTTTTTT.

This clonotype was found many times. This chain uses TRBV11-2 with TRBJ2-7; 7 positions match TRBD1. The CDR3 has 15 amino acids. J was trimmed by 0 bases and V by 3 bases; bases with no gene match: 5. The germline CDR1 and CDR2 sequences are SGHAT and FQNNGV. CDR3 sequence reads: CASSFRRDSSYEQYF. CDR3 nucleotide sequence: TGTGCCAGCAGCTTTAGAAGGGACAGCTCCTACGAGCAGTACTTC. Full variable domain (remainder filled in from reference TRBV11-2 and TRBJ2-7): EAGVAQSPRYKIIEKRQSVAFWCNPISGHATLYWYQQILGQGPKLLIQFQNNGVVDDSQLPKDRFSAERLKGVDSTLKIQPAKLEDSAVYLCASSFRRDSSYEQYFGPGTRLTVT.

This clonotype was counted many times. A read error may account for a junction end that differs from germline. The chain joins TRBV6-1 to TRBJ2-7; 10 nucleotides align to TRBD2. Germline V CDR1 and CDR2: MNHNS, SASEGT. The CDR3 length is 12 residues. The CDR3 is CASSLRTSGDFF. In DNA, the CDR3 is TGTGCCAGCAGTTTAAGAACTAGCGGGGACTTCTTC.

The chain couples TRBV5-5 to TRBJ2-1; tentatively, D is TRBD2 (6 bases). CDR1 SGHKS and CDR2 YYEKEE come from the germline V gene (reference sequence). The CDR3 extends over 17 amino acids. Between the trimmed V and J ends, which lost 4 bases and 0 bases, there was a span of 17 bases. CDR3 loop: CASSKGFSGYSYNEQFF. The CDR3 coding sequence is TGTGCCAGCAGCAAAGGATTTAGCGGCTACTCCTACAATGAGCAGTTCTTC.

The table lists this clonotype with many counts. The CDR3 spells CASSLAPGLAGENEQFF. As DNA, the CDR3 is TGCGCCAGCAGCTTGGCCCCTGGTCTAGCGGGAGAAAATGAGCAGTTCTTC. The chain is built from TRBV5-1 and TRBJ2-1, with 10 bases lining up with TRBD2. V lost 0 bases and J lost 7; bases outside the gene matches: 10. Germline-derived CDR1 and CDR2 are SGHRS and YFSETQ. The CDR3 has 17 residues.

This clonotype was picked up many times. The chain is built from TRBV3-1 and TRBJ1-1; TRBD1 is a possible D gene (5 bases). This CDR3 contains 14 residues. The germline V gene has CDR1 LGHDT and CDR2 YNNKEL (reference sequence). Trimming left V 1 base short and J 8 bases short, with 14 bases between. This CDR3 reads CASSQGTRGREAFF. In DNA, the CDR3 is TGTGCCAGCAGCCAAGGGACCCGGGGACGGGAAGCTTTCTTT.

Of note for this clonotype: One base away lies a much larger clone, so this may be a sequencing read error. The V gene is TRBV7-3, the J gene TRBJ2-5; D is perhaps TRBD1 or TRBD2 (5 bases each). Germline V CDR1 and CDR2: SGHTA, FQGTGA. CDR3 size: 16 residues. CDR3 residues: CASSLTGIRAGETRYF. Here the CDR3 DNA reads TGTGCCAGCAGCTTAACAGGCATCAGGGCTGGGGAGACCCGGTACTTC.

This clonotype was recorded many times. The J gene is TRBJ2-7, the V gene TRBV11-3; D is uncertain. Deletions cut 1 base from V and 5 bases from J, with 9 bases between. The CDR3 has 13 amino acids. CDR1 SGHNT and CDR2 YENEEA come from the germline V gene. The CDR3 here is CASSLAADHEQYF. CDR3 bases: TGTGCCAGCAGCTTAGCTGCGGATCACGAGCAGTACTTC.

This clonotype came up many times. The chain couples TRBV11-2 to TRBJ2-7, with TRBD1 matching over 7 bases. The CDR3 sequence is 16 residues long. With 5 bases clipped from V and 4 bases from J, the junction kept 14 bases outside the gene matches. Germline values: CDR1 SGHAT, CDR2 FQNNGV. The DNA of the CDR3 is TGTGCCAGCAGCCATACGCGGGTCACAGGGGATTACGAGCAGTACTTC. Protein: CASSHTRVTGDYEQYF.

Many counts were recorded for this clonotype. The rearrangement uses TRBV15 and TRBJ2-5; D might be TRBD1 or TRBD2, each matching 5 bases. V was shortened by 5 bases and J by 4 bases, with 11 bases between the two germline ends. This CDR3 has 13 residues. CDR1 is LNHNV and CDR2 is YYDKDF in the germline V gene (reference sequence). CDR3 in amino acids: CATSGGLVETQYF. For the CDR3, the DNA is TGTGCCACCAGCGGGGGTTTGGTAGAGACCCAGTACTTC.

This clonotype was detected only once. This could be a read error, since a much larger clone is one nucleotide away. The J gene is TRBJ2-7, the V gene TRBV5-4; 7 bases align to TRBD1. Germline V gene data show CDR1 as SGHNT and CDR2 as YYREEE (reference sequence). CDR3 size: 14 residues. CDR3 sequence reads: CACSTPTGLHEQYF. The CDR3 DNA reads TGTGCCTGCAGCACCCCGACAGGGCTCCACGAGCAGTACTTC.

The table lists this clonotype with a few counts. V and J are TRBV20-1 and TRBJ2-3, with 7 bases that match TRBD2. V lost 7 bases, J lost 2 bases, and 6 bases stayed unmatched. This CDR3 region has 13 residues. Germline V CDR1 and CDR2: DFQATT, SNEGSKA (reference sequence). The CDR3 DNA is TGCAGTGTCCAGCGGGGCCCCACAGATACGCAGTATTTT. This translates into CSVQRGPTDTQYF.

This clonotype came up many times. The chain combines TRBV20-1 with TRBJ1-5, with a tentative D call TRBD1 (5 bases). CDR3 length: 15 amino acids. V lost 3 bases and J lost 2, with 14 bases in between. Germline V gives CDR1 DFQATT, CDR2 SNEGSKA (reference sequence). This chain's CDR3 is CSARGRDAGNQPQHF. The CDR3 region has the DNA TGCAGTGCTAGGGGACGAGACGCGGGCAATCAGCCCCAGCATTTT.

There are a few counts of this clonotype. V is TRBV7-6 and J is TRBJ2-3; D uncertain. Trimming took 0 bases from V and 6 from J, leaving 13 bases between them. CDR1 is SGHVS, CDR2 FNYEAQ, per germline. This CDR3 is built from 15 residues. CDR3 residues: CASSLAETTTDTQYF. DNA for the CDR3: TGTGCCAGCAGCTTAGCAGAGACCACCACGGATACGCAGTATTTT.

The table lists this clonotype with a few counts. This rearrangement joins TRBV24-1 to TRBJ1-6; no definite D call. The CDR3 is made up of 13 amino acids. V shed 3 bases and J shed 9 bases, with 8 bases lying between them. The germline CDR1 and CDR2 sequences are KGHDR and SFDVKD. The CDR3 DNA reads TGTGCCACCAGTGATCCTTGGGGTTCACCCCTCCACTTT. It is translated as CATSDPWGSPLHF.

This clonotype occurred many times. The chain employs TRBV20-1 and TRBJ2-5, with D uncertain. This CDR3 is 13 amino acids long. From germline, CDR1 is DFQATT and CDR2 SNEGSKA (reference sequence). V was clipped by 5 bases and J by 1 base, with 11 bases between them. The CDR3 spells CSAPKKPQETQYF. In nucleotides, the CDR3 is TGCAGTGCTCCTAAGAAGCCCCAAGAGACCCAGTACTTC.

This clonotype was seen a handful of times. The V gene is TRBV7-3, the J gene TRBJ2-5; D possibly corresponds to TRBD1 (5 bases). V was pared by 1 base and J by 5 bases, with 14 bases between. Germline CDR1 reads SGHTA; CDR2 reads FQGTGA. The CDR3 length is 15 residues. The CDR3 nucleotides read TGTGCCAGCAGCTTAATGGGGCAGGGAAGGGAGACCCAGTACTTC. This gives the protein CASSLMGQGRETQYF.

This clonotype appeared many times. The chain recombines TRBV20-1 with TRBJ2-3; D gene uncertain. Germline CDR1 and CDR2: DFQATT and SNEGSKA (reference sequence). V lost 7 bases to trimming and J lost 5 bases, with 13 bases between them. This CDR3 has 12 residues. CDR3 amino acids: CSVTDGLDTQYF. The CDR3 coding sequence is TGCAGTGTCACGGACGGCTTAGATACGCAGTATTTT.